This TCR beta chain emerged from a study of early T cells in non-severe SARS-CoV-2 infection. The CDR3 spans 14 residues. J was trimmed by 4 bases and V by 4 bases; bases with no gene match: 2. TCRdb passed the 5' RACE reads through MiXCR, listing each CDR3 protein once. Seen here are tens of thousands of distinct CDR3 sequences, about 15% observed once, and the top ten hold over 3.5%. The material was whole blood, obtained at baseline. This sequence joins TRBV12-3 or TRBV12-4 and TRBJ2-3; 10 bases are shared with TRBD2. The source is an adult who was a healthcare worker with PCR-confirmed SARS-CoV-2 infection or an uninfected control (not recorded which). CDR3 protein: CASSSGTSADTQYF. The CDR3 DNA sequence: TGTGCCAGCAGTTCCGGGACTAGCGCAGATACGCAGTATTTT.